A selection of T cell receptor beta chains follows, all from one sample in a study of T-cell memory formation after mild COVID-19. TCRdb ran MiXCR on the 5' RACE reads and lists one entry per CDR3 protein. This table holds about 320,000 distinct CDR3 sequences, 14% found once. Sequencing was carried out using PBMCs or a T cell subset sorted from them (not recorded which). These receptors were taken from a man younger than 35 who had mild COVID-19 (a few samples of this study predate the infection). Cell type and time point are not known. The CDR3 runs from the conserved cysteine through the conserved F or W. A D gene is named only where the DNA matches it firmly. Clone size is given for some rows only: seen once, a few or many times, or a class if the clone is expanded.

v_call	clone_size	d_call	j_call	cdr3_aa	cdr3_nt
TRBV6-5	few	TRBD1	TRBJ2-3	CASSYTSGGFTDTQYF	TGTGCCAGCAGTTACACCTCAGGGGGCTTTACAGATACGCAGTATTTT
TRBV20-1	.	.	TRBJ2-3	CSARLPTDNTDTQYF	TGCAGTGCTAGATTACCTACAGATAACACAGATACGCAGTATTTT
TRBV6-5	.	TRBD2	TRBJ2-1	CASSPGLAGGEGYNEQFF	TGTGCCAGCAGCCCCGGACTAGCGGGGGGCGAGGGCTACAATGAGCAGTTCTTC
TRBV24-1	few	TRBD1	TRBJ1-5	CATSEGTGSQPQHF	TGTGCCACCAGTGAGGGGACAGGGAGTCAGCCCCAGCATTTT
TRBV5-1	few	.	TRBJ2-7	CASSLDLGRREQYF	TGCGCCAGCAGCTTGGATCTGGGACGTAGGGAGCAGTACTTC
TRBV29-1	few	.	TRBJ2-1	CSVLLGSRAQFF	TGCAGCGTTCTATTGGGGAGTAGGGCGCAGTTCTTC
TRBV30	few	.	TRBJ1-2	CAWEVGRTYTF	TGTGCCTGGGAGGTAGGGAGGACCTACACCTTC
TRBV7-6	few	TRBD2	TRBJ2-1	CASSNADGGGNEQFF	TGTGCCAGCAGCAACGCGGATGGGGGGGGCAATGAGCAGTTCTTC
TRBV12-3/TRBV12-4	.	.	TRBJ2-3	CASSFGSGSPTDTQYF	TGTGCCAGCAGTTTCGGGAGCGGATCCCCCACAGATACGCAGTATTTT
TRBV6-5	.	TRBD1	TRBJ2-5	CASSRRQGEETQYF	TGTGCCAGCAGTAGAAGACAGGGGGAAGAGACCCAGTACTTC
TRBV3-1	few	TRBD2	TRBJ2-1	CASSQLLAGGNEQFF	TGTGCCAGCAGCCAATTACTAGCGGGGGGCAATGAGCAGTTCTTC
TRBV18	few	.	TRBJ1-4	CASSPEQANEKLFF	TGTGCCAGCTCACCAGAACAGGCTAATGAAAAACTGTTTTTT
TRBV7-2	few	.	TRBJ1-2	CASSFTGFYGYTF	TGTGCCAGCAGCTTTACAGGTTTCTATGGCTACACCTTC
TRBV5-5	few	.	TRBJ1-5	CASSLGWRDQPQHF	TGTGCCAGCAGCTTGGGGTGGAGGGATCAGCCCCAGCATTTT
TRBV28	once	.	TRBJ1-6	CASSLGLRYNSPLHF	TGTGCCAGCAGTTTAGGACTCCGCTATAATTCACCCCTCCACTTT
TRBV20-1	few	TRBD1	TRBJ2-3	CSARLYRGGTDTQYF	TGCAGTGCTAGACTGTACAGGGGGGGCACAGATACGCAGTATTTT
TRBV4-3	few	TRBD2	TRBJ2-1	CASSQLAGATSYNEQFF	TGCGCCAGCAGCCAACTAGCGGGGGCGACCTCCTACAATGAGCAGTTCTTC